The subject of this entry is one T cell receptor beta chain. Original processing methods: Amplifying reference gene primers gave estimates of nucleated cell counts. TCRdb's copy holds only in-frame clones and misses some; the assay was immunoSEQ multiplex PCR. That table is the source of V, J and clone size, and D and trimming were worked out from the DNA. Of 90,000 to 100,000 clones in the sample, over 70% were seen once. The data originate from a study of blood T cell repertoires in COVID-19. Turning to the study itself: There were acute and convalescent COVID-19 samples, and they came from the United States, Italy and Spain. Sources were T cells, B-cell-depleted T cells, or PBMCs; the material itself was cDNA or gDNA.

The sequence came from a woman aged 80 or over with acute or convalescent COVID-19. Material: peripheral blood.

CDR3 sequence: CASHTFDRNTEAFF. The CDR3 coding sequence is TGCGCCAGCCACACTTTCGACAGGAACACTGAAGCTTTCTTT. The gene calls are TRBV5-1 and TRBJ1-1, with D tentatively TRBD1 (5 bases). Germline values: CDR1 SGHRS, CDR2 YFSETQ. The CDR3 has 14 amino acids. Between the trimmed V and J ends, which lost 7 bases and 1 base, there was a span of 14 bases.